The 15 T cell receptor beta chains in this list originate from one sample, sequenced in a study of cytomegalovirus exposure and HLA in healthy donors. Primers for the PCR totalled 60 Vbeta and 13 Jbeta. The repertoire was sequenced with immunoSEQ multiplex PCR; TCRdb's copy has only in-frame clones and lacks some. The data contain around 150,000 clones, about 85% of them singletons. The sample taken for sequencing was PBMCs. The source of these receptors is a man between 18 and 35 years old in good health and CMV-seropositive.

This clone was seen a single time. The CDR3 region is CASSLGAGSTYEQYF. CDR3 in DNA: TGTGCCAGCAGCTTAGGGGCGGGTTCCACCTACGAGCAGTACTTC. V is TRBV7-9 and J is TRBJ2-7, with D tentatively TRBD2 (5 bases). The CDR3 covers 15 residues. Trimming left V 1 base short and J 2 bases short, with 12 bases between. The germline V gene encodes CDR1 SEHNR and CDR2 FQNEAQ (reference sequence).

V is TRBV10-3 and J is TRBJ1-1; no clear D. Germline V gives CDR1 ENHRY, CDR2 SYGVKD. The length of the CDR3 is 11 residues. V lost 6 bases to trimming and J lost 2 bases, with 4 bases between them. CDR3 nucleotide sequence: TGTGCCATCAGCCAAAACACTGAAGCTTTCTTT. Protein product: CAISQNTEAFF.

The genes are TRBV29-1 and TRBJ2-7, with TRBD1 matching over 9 bases. Germline lookup yields CDR1 SQVTM and CDR2 ANQGSEA. This CDR3 contains 13 residues. V trimming: 5 bases; J trimming: 6 bases; junction bases outside the gene matches: 8. This CDR3 reads CSVKGQGAAEQYF. For the CDR3, the DNA is TGCAGCGTTAAGGGACAGGGAGCCGCCGAGCAGTACTTC.

This sequence joins TRBV5-5 and TRBJ2-7; D might be TRBD2 (5 bases). Deletions cut 1 base from V and 2 bases from J, with 10 bases between. Germline CDR1 and CDR2: SGHKS and YYEKEE (reference sequence). This CDR3 contains 14 residues. This chain's CDR3 is CASSLRTQAYEQYF. The CDR3 DNA follows: TGTGCCAGCAGCTTGAGGACTCAAGCCTACGAGCAGTACTTC.

The chain couples TRBV7-8 to TRBJ2-7; TRBD1 might be the D (6 bases). CDR3 length equals 16 residues. V gave up 2 bases and J gave up 1 base, with 15 bases separating them. Germline CDR1 and CDR2: SGHVS and FQNEAQ. The CDR3 DNA follows: TGTGCCAGCAGCTTACCTCCCGCGACAGGATCCTACGAGCAGTACTTC. It specifies CASSLPPATGSYEQYF. Looking up the rest from reference TRBV7-8 and TRBJ2-7 gives the full variable domain: GAGVSQSPRYKVAKRGQDVALRCDPISGHVSLFWYQQALGQGPEFLTYFQNEAQLDKSGLPSDRFFAERPEGSVSTLKIQRTQQEDSAVYLCASSLPPATGSYEQYFGPGTRLTVT.

The chain has TRBV13 and TRBJ1-2; TRBD1 aligns across 7 bases. This CDR3 comprises 15 residues. Losses at the gene ends were 5 bases for V and 1 base for J; bases not matched to a gene: 7. The germline CDR1 and CDR2 sequences are PRHDT and FYEKMQ (reference sequence). The CDR3 protein is CASSAGTVFNYGYTF. The CDR3 DNA follows: TGTGCCAGCAGCGCCGGGACAGTATTTAACTATGGCTACACCTTC.

The chain couples TRBV7-6 to TRBJ2-1; 7 positions match TRBD2. V dropped 5 bases and J dropped 7; count of bases not matched to a gene: 8. Germline CDR1 SGHVS, CDR2 FNYEAQ. The CDR3 covers 14 residues. DNA for the CDR3: TGTGCCAGCAGCCCTTCGGGAGGCCAAAATGAGCAGTTCTTC. Translation: CASSPSGGQNEQFF.

The V call is TRBV7-2, the J call TRBJ1-2; possibly TRBD1 for D (5 bases). Germline-derived CDR1 and CDR2 are SGHTA and FQGNSA. This CDR3 has 12 residues. V was clipped by 5 bases and J by 7 bases, with 11 bases between them. As DNA, the CDR3 is TGTGCCAGCAGCAGCGACAGTTTTGGCTACACCTTC. Encoded protein: CASSSDSFGYTF.

About this clone: The sample carries other DNA sequences with the same CDR3. The genes are TRBV6-1 and TRBJ2-3; weak D call: TRBD2 (7 bases). The CDR3 runs 15 residues. The V end was cut by 7 bases, the J end by 5 bases, with 19 bases between. Germline V gives CDR1 MNHNS, CDR2 SASEGT. CDR3 nucleotide sequence: TGTGCCAGCACCGAAGGGTCCGGGGGGCAAGATACGCAGTATTTT. This codes for CASTEGSGGQDTQYF.

The V and J genes are TRBV4-3 and TRBJ1-2; D unresolved. Deletions cut 0 bases from V and 4 bases from J, with 15 bases between. This CDR3 has 16 amino acids. Germline V lookup: CDR1 LGHNA, CDR2 YSLEER. CDR3 loop: CASSQEVFTDVYGYTF. The CDR3, as DNA: TGCGCCAGCAGCCAAGAGGTGTTCACAGACGTCTATGGCTACACCTTC.

The rearrangement uses TRBV6-6 and TRBJ1-1; weak D call: TRBD1 (5 bases). V was trimmed by 6 bases and J by 3 bases, leaving 14 bases between them. The germline gives CDR1 MNHNY, CDR2 SVGAGI (reference sequence). There are 14 residues in the CDR3. The CDR3, as DNA: TGTGCCAGCAGAACCTCGGGGGGATACACTGAAGCTTTCTTT. Protein sequence: CASRTSGGYTEAFF.

V gene TRBV5-6 combines with J gene TRBJ1-2; no definite D call. Germline CDR1 reads SGHDT; CDR2 reads YYEEEE. The CDR3 covers 15 residues. The ends were cut back, 0 bases at V and 0 bases at J, with 9 bases in the middle. CDR3 sequence: CASSLGVGANYGYTF. In nucleotides, the CDR3 is TGTGCCAGCAGCTTGGGGGTCGGAGCTAACTATGGCTACACCTTC.

This clone was seen only once. The rearrangement uses TRBV11-2 and TRBJ2-1; tentative D call: TRBD1 (6 bases). This CDR3 spans 13 amino acids. The V end was cut by 4 bases, the J end by 9 bases, with 13 bases between. Germline V gene data show CDR1 as SGHAT and CDR2 as FQNNGV. The CDR3 reads CASSYVTRGEQFF. Written as DNA, the CDR3 is TGTGCCAGCAGCTACGTTACCAGGGGTGAGCAGTTCTTC.

J is TRBJ1-2 and V is TRBV12-5; D uncertain. Germline V lookup: CDR1 LGHNT, CDR2 FRNRAP. Between the trimmed V and J ends, which lost 2 bases and 4 bases, there was a span of 8 bases. The CDR3 length is 13 residues. CDR3 in amino acids: CASGLLGLYGYTF. CDR3 bases: TGTGCTAGTGGTTTGCTAGGACTCTATGGCTACACCTTC.

This clone was seen once. The chain employs TRBV5-6 and TRBJ1-1; TRBD1 is a possible D gene (6 bases). The germline CDR1 and CDR2 sequences are SGHDT and YYEEEE. The CDR3 has 15 residues. Trimming pared 4 bases from V and 5 bases from J, leaving 18 bases between. CDR3 region: CASSNTVRGATEAFF. The DNA for the CDR3 is TGTGCCAGCAGCAACACAGTCAGGGGTGCGACTGAAGCTTTCTTT.